The TCR beta chain under discussion was sequenced for a study of beta chain features in type 1 diabetes. Study results and limitations: Significant though moderate, a shortening of TCRB CDR3s appeared in all four CD4+ subsets of Type 1 diabetes patients. For patients and controls alike, PCR might favor shorter templates to the same degree.

Sorting of CD4+ naive, central memory, regulatory and stem cell-like memory cells was performed via CD45RO/CCR7/CD25/CD127/CD95/CD27. Purity (above 98%) was reached by all sorted populations. This clone came up a few times. Antigen unknown. cDNA synthesis used the whole RNA isolate, giving expressed TCRB sequences. Only in-frame clones appear in the TCRdb table, and some are missing; sequencing was by immunoSEQ multiplex PCR. The sample lists around 300,000 clones; around 10% were seen once. The germline V and J ends were trimmed by 4 bases and 3 bases, with 18 bases remaining between them. This CDR3 is 16 amino acids long. The germline V gene has CDR1 MGHDK and CDR2 SYGVNS.

This chain uses TRBV25-1 with TRBJ2-5, with a tentative D call TRBD1 (6 bases). This sequence originates from a woman aged 25-40 years in good health. Sequenced sample: naive CD4+ T cells from blood. The chain's CDR3 is CASSAPSGQLEETQYF. CDR3 bases: TGTGCCAGCAGTGCTCCATCCGGACAGCTAGAAGAGACCCAGTACTTC.